This TCR beta chain was observed in a study of blood T cell repertoires in COVID-19. Study-wide context: PBMCs, B-cell-depleted T cells, or T cells were the source of the cDNA or gDNA that made up the material.

Method: immunoSEQ multiplex PCR; TCRdb's copy keeps in-frame clones and lacks some. The repertoire has roughly 74,000 clones, 70% to 90% of them found once; the top ten carry 1.9%. Germline V gene data show CDR1 as SGHRS and CDR2 as YFSETQ. V shed 1 base and J shed 0 bases, with 9 bases lying between them. The CDR3 totals 15 residues. The chain links TRBV5-1 to TRBJ2-3, with D possibly matching TRBD2 (6 bases). Sequencing input: peripheral blood. The clonotype was recovered from an elderly woman with active or convalescent COVID-19. The CDR3 reads CASSLLAESTDTQYF. CDR3 DNA sequence: TGCGCCAGCAGCTTGTTAGCGGAGAGCACAGATACGCAGTATTTT. Full variable domain (rest looked up from reference TRBV5-1 and TRBJ2-3): KAGVTQTPRYLIKTRGQQVTLSCSPISGHRSVSWYQQTPGQGLQFLFEYFSETQRNKGNFPGRFSGRQFSNSRSEMNVSTLELGDSALYLCASSLLAESTDTQYFGPGTRLTVL.